The present T cell receptor beta chain was sequenced within a study of beta chain features in type 1 diabetes. Findings and limits, study-wide: Moderate yet significant TCRB CDR3 shortening was seen in Type 1 diabetes patients in all four CD4+ subsets.

This clone was seen a handful of times. Its antigen remains unidentified. Of the isolated RNA, all was reverse transcribed, and so the sequenced material was expressed TCRB transcripts. Using immunoSEQ multiplex PCR, the repertoire was profiled, and TCRdb retains in-frame clones only, with some absent. The sample holds some 640,000 clones, over 11% seen once. The CDR3 loop spans 14 amino acids. The trim removed 5 bases at V and 6 bases at J, leaving 8 bases unmatched. Germline V gene sequence: CDR1 SGHTA, CDR2 FQGNSA. The chain uses TRBV7-2 and TRBJ2-7, with 9 bases fitting TRBD2. The sequencing sample was made of naive CD4+ T cells from blood. The sequence was collected from a man in his late teens or twenties with type 1 diabetes. CDR3 loop: CASSPGTSFSEQYF. Here the CDR3 DNA reads TGTGCCAGCAGCCCCGGGACTAGCTTTTCCGAGCAGTACTTC.